This passage covers 15 T cell receptor beta chains from one sample sequenced in a study of cytomegalovirus exposure and HLA in healthy donors (dated by TCRdb to about 2017). Receptor amplification or capture employed the immunoSEQ multiplex PCR assay. A mixture of 60 forward primers for TCR Vbeta segments and 13 reverse primers for TCR Jbeta segments was used in the multiplex PCR. The table comes from immuneACCESS by way of TCRdb, which keeps in-frame sequences with V and J called. Part of the clones is missing from these tables; in studies checked, under half for an unresolved V gene and the rest for unknown reasons. This sample holds about 170,000 clones; approximately 80% were observed only once. Approximately 0.8% of the sample is taken by the ten largest. The source material was PBMCs. The receptors were sampled from a woman aged 18-30 years in good health and CMV-seronegative.

This sequence joins TRBV6-6 and TRBJ1-3; D gene ambiguous. With 5 bases removed from V and 0 bases from J, the gap between germline ends came to 8 bases. This CDR3 spans 14 amino acids. The germline CDR1 and CDR2 sequences are MNHNY and SVGAGI (reference sequence). Here the CDR3 DNA reads TGTGCCAGCAGTCCCGGGGTCTCTGGAAACACCATATATTTT. Residues: CASSPGVSGNTIYF.

The chain uses TRBV7-9 and TRBJ2-6, with D possibly TRBD2 on 6 matching bases. V gave up 3 bases and J gave up 2 bases, with 8 bases separating them. Per the germline V gene, CDR1 is SEHNR and CDR2 is FQNEAQ (reference sequence). The CDR3 loop spans 15 amino acids. As DNA, the CDR3 is TGTGCCAGCAGCTTCGGAGGGGCTGGGGCCAACGTCCTGACTTTC. This gives the protein CASSFGGAGANVLTF.

The chain combines TRBV28 with TRBJ2-7; a possible D gene is TRBD2 (5 bases). The CDR3 is 13 residues long. The germline V gene has CDR1 MDHEN and CDR2 SYDVKM. V was shortened by 10 bases and J by 4 bases, with 17 bases between the two germline ends. The CDR3 sequence is CATYGGLIYEQYF. The CDR3 nucleotides read TGTGCCACATACGGAGGTCTAATATACGAGCAGTACTTC.

The chain carries TRBV5-1 and TRBJ2-7; possible D gene TRBD2, 6 bases. Germline CDR1 and CDR2: SGHRS and YFSETQ. V was shortened by 6 bases and J by 5 bases, with 21 bases between the two germline ends. CDR3 size: 15 residues. CDR3 sequence: CASNSVPGVGDEQYF. CDR3 nucleotides: TGCGCCAGCAACTCCGTCCCGGGGGTAGGAGACGAGCAGTACTTC.

The chain carries TRBV18 and TRBJ2-3; D is unclear. This CDR3 has 13 residues. Germline V CDR1 and CDR2: KGHSH, LQKENI. The V end was cut by 6 bases, the J end by 1 base, with 8 bases between. CDR3 sequence reads: CASSRQGTDTQYF. The CDR3 bases are TGTGCCAGCTCCCGACAAGGCACAGATACGCAGTATTTT.

This chain joins TRBV28 and TRBJ2-7, with TRBD1 as a possible D gene (5 bases). The CDR3 is made up of 16 amino acids. CDR1 and CDR2 from the germline V gene are MDHEN and SYDVKM. V lost 2 bases and J lost 5, with 19 bases in between. The CDR3 coding sequence is TGTGCCAGCAGTTTACCGAGACAGACCCCTCCACACGAGCAGTACTTC. Its protein is CASSLPRQTPPHEQYF.

The gene calls are TRBV10-3 and TRBJ2-5; 11 bases align to TRBD2. The length of the CDR3 is 15 residues. V lost 2 bases to trimming and J lost 7 bases; unmatched junction nucleotides: 6. Germline CDR1 and CDR2: ENHRY and SYGVKD. In nucleotides, the CDR3 is TGTGCCATCAGTGAGACTCTAGCGGGAGGCGCGACCCAGTACTTC. This sequence encodes CAISETLAGGATQYF.

The chain combines TRBV21-1 with TRBJ1-5; the table names TRBD1, a call not compared with the DNA. TRBV21-1 counts as a pseudogene. This CDR3 has 17 amino acids. The CDR3 DNA follows: TGTGCCAGCAGCAGGACAGGGAGGCCCTCCCTGAATCAGCCCCAGCATTTT. Protein product: CASSRTGRPSLNQPQHF.

This chain uses TRBV19 with TRBJ1-1; 9 positions match TRBD1. CDR3 length: 17 amino acids. Germline lookup yields CDR1 LNHDA and CDR2 SQIVND (reference sequence). V trimming: 6 bases; J trimming: 1 base; junction bases outside the gene matches: 12. CDR3 DNA sequence: TGTGCCAGTAGCGGGGGACAGGGACGCGGGGGGAACACTGAAGCTTTCTTT. Protein: CASSGGQGRGGNTEAFF.

V gene TRBV7-2 combines with J gene TRBJ2-5; possible D gene TRBD1, 5 bases. Trimming left V 5 bases short and J 10 bases short, with 11 bases between. This CDR3 comprises 11 residues. Germline V gives CDR1 SGHTA, CDR2 FQGNSA. The CDR3 region is CASSLLGDQYF. The CDR3 coding sequence is TGTGCCAGCAGCCTCCTAGGGGACCAGTACTTC.

In its sample, this clone was seen a few times. The chain couples TRBV7-9 to TRBJ1-2, with TRBD1 matching 8 bases. The ends lost 0 bases at V and 4 bases at J; junction bases unmatched: 10. Germline CDR1 and CDR2: SEHNR and FQNEAQ (reference sequence). The length of the CDR3 is 17 residues. The CDR3 here is CASSLAGGPQGGYGYTF. In DNA form, the CDR3 reads TGTGCCAGCAGCTTAGCCGGCGGCCCACAGGGGGGCTATGGCTACACCTTC.

The CDR3 bases are TGTGCCAGCAGCTTGTCGGGACTGGGGAATCCCCAGCATTTT. It codes for CASSLSGLGNPQHF. The chain recombines TRBV5-6 with TRBJ1-5, with D maybe TRBD1 (5 bases). V was trimmed by 1 base and J by 10 bases, leaving 15 bases between them. Looked up from germline, CDR1 is SGHDT and CDR2 is YYEEEE. The CDR3 has 14 amino acids.

The chain links TRBV19 to TRBJ2-7, with 7 bases identical to TRBD1. V trimming: 4 bases; J trimming: 0 bases; junction bases outside the gene matches: 6. The germline CDR1 and CDR2 sequences are LNHDA and SQIVND (reference sequence). This CDR3 has 15 residues. The CDR3 spells CASSNRGGYSYEQYF. For the CDR3, the DNA is TGTGCCAGTAGTAATCGAGGGGGCTACTCCTACGAGCAGTACTTC.

This clone was found a few times. The V and J genes are TRBV7-3 and TRBJ1-1; no definite D call. CDR3 length: 13 amino acids. The germline gives CDR1 SGHTA, CDR2 FQGTGA. With 2 bases removed from V and 4 bases from J, the gap between germline ends came to 8 bases. This CDR3 reads CASSLWGGTEAFF. In DNA, the CDR3 is TGTGCCAGCAGCTTATGGGGAGGCACTGAAGCTTTCTTT.

The J gene is TRBJ2-7, the V gene TRBV7-9; D possibly corresponds to TRBD2 (6 bases). Germline-derived CDR1 and CDR2 are SEHNR and FQNEAQ (reference sequence). The ends were cut back, 8 bases at V and 5 bases at J, with 19 bases in the middle. CDR3 length: 14 amino acids. In DNA, the CDR3 is TGTGCCAGCCGCGGGGTCGGGAAGGGCAACGAGCAGTACTTC. Translation gives CASRGVGKGNEQYF.